One T cell receptor beta chain is described in this entry. The entry originates in a study of CD8 T cells in Susac syndrome. RNA, at about 0.5 to 1 ug, was reverse transcribed with random hexamers. TCRdb recomputed calls from the immunoSEQ multiplex PCR reads with MiXCR, one row per CDR3 protein. The top ten hold approximately 0.093% of the sample, which has approximately 120,000 distinct CDR3 sequences, about 96% seen once. The V and J ends lost 5 bases and 2 bases respectively, with 10 bases between them. CDR3 length: 13 amino acids. Germline CDR1 and CDR2: DFQATT and SNEGSKA (reference sequence). This TCR came from a human donor in good health. Material: CD4+ T cells from PBMCs. The chain employs TRBV20-1 and TRBJ2-1; D is tentatively TRBD1 or TRBD2 (5 bases each). The CDR3 loop is CSAPGPTYNEQFF. The CDR3 DNA reads as TGCAGTGCTCCGGGACCAACCTACAATGAGCAGTTCTTC.